This is a list of T cell receptor beta chains from one sample in a study of blood T cell repertoires in COVID-19. Sequencing used immunoSEQ multiplex PCR; TCRdb keeps in-frame clones, though not all of them. The sample has about 260,000 clones; 75% to 90% are singletons. The specimen was peripheral blood. The receptors were sampled from a man aged 60 to 75 who had recovered from COVID-19. Each CDR3 is given with its conserved first and last residue. Each record gives: clone size, D gene, J gene, V gene, CDR3 DNA, CDR3 protein. A D gene is named only where the DNA matches it firmly. Only some rows state a clone size, as once, few, many or a class for expanded clones.

clone_size: NA
d_call: TRBD2
j_call: TRBJ2-5
v_call: TRBV18
cdr3_nt: TGTGCCAGCTCACCACCTCGGCTAGCGGGGGGGCCAAGTGAAGAGACCCAGTACTTC
cdr3_aa: CASSPPRLAGGPSEETQYF

clone_size: NA
d_call: TRBD2
j_call: TRBJ2-3
v_call: TRBV6-5
cdr3_nt: TGTGCCAGCAGTCGACTAGCGGTACGGGATACGCAGTATTTT
cdr3_aa: CASSRLAVRDTQYF

clone_size: once
d_call: NA
j_call: TRBJ2-4
v_call: TRBV15
cdr3_nt: TGTGCCACCAGCCCCAGCCCATCCGGACTAGCCAAAAACATTCAGTACTTC
cdr3_aa: CATSPSPSGLAKNIQYF

clone_size: few
d_call: TRBD2
j_call: TRBJ2-2
v_call: TRBV5-1
cdr3_nt: TGCGCCAGCAGCTTGCCCCTAGCGGGAGGGCTATCCGGGGAGCTGTTTTTT
cdr3_aa: CASSLPLAGGLSGELFF

clone_size: NA
d_call: TRBD2
j_call: TRBJ2-5
v_call: TRBV11-2
cdr3_nt: TGTGCCAGCAGCTTTTTTGGAGCGGGGGGGGTTCGGACCCAGTACTTC
cdr3_aa: CASSFFGAGGVRTQYF

clone_size: NA
d_call: NA
j_call: TRBJ2-5
v_call: TRBV28
cdr3_nt: TGTGCCAGTCACAGCTCCAGGACCCAGTACTTC
cdr3_aa: CASHSSRTQYF

clone_size: NA
d_call: NA
j_call: TRBJ1-2
v_call: TRBV5-4
cdr3_nt: TGTGCCAGCAGCTTGGGGCAGGGGTTTGGCTACACCTTC
cdr3_aa: CASSLGQGFGYTF

clone_size: NA
d_call: NA
j_call: TRBJ1-6
v_call: TRBV30
cdr3_nt: TGTGCCTGGAGTCCAGGGGCTTCACCCCTCCACTTT
cdr3_aa: CAWSPGASPLHF

clone_size: NA
d_call: TRBD1
j_call: TRBJ2-5
v_call: TRBV19
cdr3_nt: TGTGCCAGTAGTGGGGACAGGGGGCCGGGTGAGACCCAGTACTTC
cdr3_aa: CASSGDRGPGETQYF

clone_size: NA
d_call: NA
j_call: TRBJ1-2
v_call: TRBV5-5
cdr3_nt: TGTGCCAGCACAGTGGACGAGGGAGGTGGCTACACCTTC
cdr3_aa: CASTVDEGGGYTF

clone_size: NA
d_call: TRBD1
j_call: TRBJ2-2
v_call: TRBV5-6
cdr3_nt: TGTGCCAGCAGCTTTGCGACAGGGGGCACCGGGGAGCTGTTTTTT
cdr3_aa: CASSFATGGTGELFF

clone_size: NA
d_call: TRBD1
j_call: TRBJ2-2
v_call: TRBV6-5
cdr3_nt: TGTGCCAGCAGTTGGGTCGGCCAGGGGGCCGGGGAGCTGTTTTTT
cdr3_aa: CASSWVGQGAGELFF

clone_size: NA
d_call: NA
j_call: TRBJ1-3
v_call: TRBV6-5
cdr3_nt: TGTGCCAGCAGTTATCGGCAGGGGTGGCGAAACACCATATATTTT
cdr3_aa: CASSYRQGWRNTIYF

clone_size: NA
d_call: TRBD2
j_call: TRBJ2-2
v_call: TRBV24-1
cdr3_nt: TGTGCCACCAGTGATTTGGGGACTAGCGGGGGGGCGAACACCGGGGAGCTGTTTTTT
cdr3_aa: CATSDLGTSGGANTGELFF

clone_size: NA
d_call: NA
j_call: TRBJ2-5
v_call: TRBV15
cdr3_nt: TGTGCCACCAGCAGAGAAGGACTGGAGACCCAGTACTTC
cdr3_aa: CATSREGLETQYF

clone_size: once
d_call: NA
j_call: TRBJ2-6
v_call: TRBV5-1
cdr3_nt: TGCGCCAGCAGACCAGTCTCTGCTGTCAACGTCCTGACTTTC
cdr3_aa: CASRPVSAVNVLTF

clone_size: NA
d_call: TRBD1
j_call: TRBJ1-6
v_call: TRBV27
cdr3_nt: TGTGCCAGCAGCCTGCCGGGACAGCAATCACCCCTCCACTTT
cdr3_aa: CASSLPGQQSPLHF

clone_size: NA
d_call: TRBD1
j_call: TRBJ1-4
v_call: TRBV30
cdr3_nt: TGTGCCTGGGGGGGACAGCATGAAAAACTGTTTTTT
cdr3_aa: CAWGGQHEKLFF

clone_size: NA
d_call: TRBD2
j_call: TRBJ2-1
v_call: TRBV6-2/TRBV6-3
cdr3_nt: TGTGCCAGCAGTTATTCCGGGACTAGGAATAACAATGAGCAGTTCTTC
cdr3_aa: CASSYSGTRNNNEQFF

clone_size: NA
d_call: NA
j_call: TRBJ2-1
v_call: TRBV7-3
cdr3_nt: TGTGCCAGCAGCTCGGGTCACCGGAGCTCCTACAATGAGCAGTTCTTC
cdr3_aa: CASSSGHRSSYNEQFF

clone_size: NA
d_call: TRBD2
j_call: TRBJ2-3
v_call: TRBV2
cdr3_nt: TGTGCCAGCAGGGGGAGGGGACCCGCCACAGATACGCAGTATTTT
cdr3_aa: CASRGRGPATDTQYF

clone_size: NA
d_call: NA
j_call: TRBJ1-2
v_call: TRBV27
cdr3_nt: TGTGCCAGCGGGACACTTATCTATGGCTACACCTTC
cdr3_aa: CASGTLIYGYTF

clone_size: once
d_call: NA
j_call: TRBJ2-3
v_call: TRBV30
cdr3_nt: TGTGCCTGGACTCCTATAGCTTCAGATACGCAGTATTTT
cdr3_aa: CAWTPIASDTQYF

clone_size: NA
d_call: TRBD2
j_call: TRBJ2-7
v_call: TRBV7-2
cdr3_nt: TGTGCCAGCAGCCGGACTAGCGGGGGGTACTACGAGCAGTACTTC
cdr3_aa: CASSRTSGGYYEQYF

clone_size: NA
d_call: TRBD1
j_call: TRBJ1-2
v_call: TRBV3-1/TRBV3-2
cdr3_nt: TGTGCCAGCAGCAGGGGACAGGGAAAATATGGCTACACCTTC
cdr3_aa: CASSRGQGKYGYTF

clone_size: NA
d_call: TRBD2
j_call: TRBJ2-3
v_call: TRBV30
cdr3_nt: TGTGCCTGGAGTGTCGGGACTAGCGGGATCCCAGATACGCAGTATTTT
cdr3_aa: CAWSVGTSGIPDTQYF

clone_size: NA
d_call: TRBD2
j_call: TRBJ2-3
v_call: TRBV4-1
cdr3_nt: TGCGCCAGCAGCCAAGATGTACCCAGCGGGAGCGCAGATACGCAGTATTTT
cdr3_aa: CASSQDVPSGSADTQYF

clone_size: NA
d_call: TRBD2
j_call: TRBJ2-7
v_call: TRBV4-2
cdr3_nt: TGTGCCAGCAGCCCCCCACTAGCGGGAGGTCCCGAGCAGTACTTC
cdr3_aa: CASSPPLAGGPEQYF

clone_size: NA
d_call: NA
j_call: TRBJ2-2
v_call: TRBV6-5
cdr3_nt: TGTGCCAGCAGTTCCCTCGGGGGCACCGGGGAGCTGTTTTTT
cdr3_aa: CASSSLGGTGELFF

clone_size: NA
d_call: TRBD1
j_call: TRBJ1-1
v_call: TRBV18
cdr3_nt: TGTGCCAGCTCACCGACAGGGAAGTCTGAAGCTTTCTTT
cdr3_aa: CASSPTGKSEAFF

clone_size: few
d_call: NA
j_call: TRBJ1-1
v_call: TRBV7-9
cdr3_nt: TGTGCCAGCAGCCCCCGAGGGGGAAACACTGAAGCTTTCTTT
cdr3_aa: CASSPRGGNTEAFF

clone_size: NA
d_call: NA
j_call: TRBJ2-1
v_call: TRBV7-5
cdr3_nt: TGTGTCAGAAGCTCCGGGACTATAGATGAGCAGTTCTTC
cdr3_aa: CVRSSGTIDEQFF

clone_size: NA
d_call: TRBD1
j_call: TRBJ1-1
v_call: TRBV5-4
cdr3_nt: TGTGCCAGCAGCTTGGAGGGGGCAAGGGTGGTGACTGAAGCTTTCTTT
cdr3_aa: CASSLEGARVVTEAFF

clone_size: NA
d_call: TRBD1
j_call: TRBJ2-3
v_call: TRBV11-3
cdr3_nt: TGTGCCAGCAGCTCGAGGACAGGAACCACAGATACGCAGTATTTT
cdr3_aa: CASSSRTGTTDTQYF

clone_size: once
d_call: NA
j_call: TRBJ2-2
v_call: TRBV9
cdr3_nt: TGTGCCAGCAGCGTAGGCGGACTCCAGAACACCGGGGAGCTGTTTTTT
cdr3_aa: CASSVGGLQNTGELFF

clone_size: NA
d_call: TRBD1
j_call: TRBJ2-5
v_call: TRBV10-2
cdr3_nt: TGCGCCAGCAGTGCTTTCCAACAGGGGTTTGGAGAGACCCAGTACTTC
cdr3_aa: CASSAFQQGFGETQYF

clone_size: NA
d_call: NA
j_call: TRBJ2-1
v_call: TRBV7-2
cdr3_nt: TGTGCCAGCAGCCCACGGCCGTTCCGGGACAACTCCTACAATGAGCAGTTCTTC
cdr3_aa: CASSPRPFRDNSYNEQFF

clone_size: once
d_call: NA
j_call: TRBJ2-5
v_call: TRBV5-1
cdr3_nt: TGCGCCAGCAGCAGGGGACTCGCGGGTCCGGAAGAGACCCAGTACTTC
cdr3_aa: CASSRGLAGPEETQYF

clone_size: NA
d_call: TRBD1
j_call: TRBJ1-4
v_call: TRBV5-4
cdr3_nt: TGTGCCAGCAGCTTGGGGGACAGGGCGGGCGAAAAACTGTTTTTT
cdr3_aa: CASSLGDRAGEKLFF

clone_size: NA
d_call: NA
j_call: TRBJ1-2
v_call: TRBV7-9
cdr3_nt: TGTGCCAGCAGCTTGGAGACCGGCAACTATGGCTACACCTTC
cdr3_aa: CASSLETGNYGYTF

clone_size: NA
d_call: NA
j_call: TRBJ1-2
v_call: TRBV7-9
cdr3_nt: TGTGCCAGCAGCAGCCGGGACACCAATAGGGGCTACACCTTC
cdr3_aa: CASSSRDTNRGYTF

clone_size: NA
d_call: NA
j_call: TRBJ1-5
v_call: TRBV6-1
cdr3_nt: TGTGCCAGCAGTGAAGGCCCCCCCCGGCAGCCCCAGCATTTT
cdr3_aa: CASSEGPPRQPQHF

clone_size: NA
d_call: NA
j_call: TRBJ1-2
v_call: TRBV6-5
cdr3_nt: TGTGCCAGCAGTTCTCGACAGAGGCTAGGGTCTGGCTACACCTTC
cdr3_aa: CASSSRQRLGSGYTF

clone_size: NA
d_call: TRBD1
j_call: TRBJ2-7
v_call: TRBV2
cdr3_nt: TGTGCCAGCAGTGTACCCCCGGGACAGGGGGCATATGAGCAGTACTTC
cdr3_aa: CASSVPPGQGAYEQYF

clone_size: once
d_call: TRBD1
j_call: TRBJ1-5
v_call: TRBV7-8
cdr3_nt: TGTGCCAGCAGCACAGGGGAGCGCCGCAATCAGCCCCAGCATTTT
cdr3_aa: CASSTGERRNQPQHF

clone_size: NA
d_call: TRBD2
j_call: TRBJ2-3
v_call: TRBV6-6
cdr3_nt: TGTGCCAGCAGACCAGGGACTAGCGTTTGGTATTTT
cdr3_aa: CASRPGTSVWYF

clone_size: NA
d_call: NA
j_call: TRBJ1-2
v_call: TRBV2
cdr3_nt: TGTGCCAGCAGTACGGACAAAAACTATGGCTACACCTTC
cdr3_aa: CASSTDKNYGYTF

clone_size: NA
d_call: TRBD1
j_call: TRBJ1-2
v_call: TRBV5-5
cdr3_nt: TGTGCCAGCAGCTCGCTTGGACAGGGCGGCTACACCTTC
cdr3_aa: CASSSLGQGGYTF

clone_size: NA
d_call: TRBD1
j_call: TRBJ1-4
v_call: TRBV19
cdr3_nt: TGTGCCAGTAGCGACAGGGGCTACACTGAAAAACTGTTTTTT
cdr3_aa: CASSDRGYTEKLFF

clone_size: NA
d_call: NA
j_call: TRBJ1-3
v_call: TRBV18
cdr3_nt: TGTGCCAGCTCACCAAGGCTTTCGGGAGCTGGAAACACCATATATTTT
cdr3_aa: CASSPRLSGAGNTIYF

clone_size: NA
d_call: TRBD2
j_call: TRBJ2-1
v_call: TRBV6-5
cdr3_nt: TGTGCCAGCAGTTATGTCGGGAGGGAGCAGTTCTTC
cdr3_aa: CASSYVGREQFF

clone_size: NA
d_call: TRBD1
j_call: TRBJ2-3
v_call: TRBV3-1/TRBV3-2
cdr3_nt: TGTGCCAGCAGCCAAGCACGGGACAGGGCCGATACGCAGTATTTT
cdr3_aa: CASSQARDRADTQYF

clone_size: NA
d_call: TRBD1
j_call: TRBJ1-6
v_call: TRBV3-1/TRBV3-2
cdr3_nt: TGTGCCAGCAGCCTACAACAGGGGTCCCTCCACTTT
cdr3_aa: CASSLQQGSLHF

clone_size: NA
d_call: TRBD1
j_call: TRBJ1-5
v_call: TRBV6-1
cdr3_nt: TGTGCCAGCAGTGAACTCCCCAGGGGGTCAACCAATCAGCCCCAGCATTTT
cdr3_aa: CASSELPRGSTNQPQHF